The subject of this entry is one T cell receptor beta chain. The clone's antigen remains unknown. Base-call qualities are not available, and no considerably larger clone is one nucleotide away. This specimen comes from a study of cytotoxic CD8 clonotypes in ibrutinib-treated CLL (dated by TCRdb to the early 2020s). Regarding the complete study: In this cohort, approximately 15 patients were treatment-naive and approximately twelve were relapsed/refractory, while 17 to 18 had unmutated IGHV. Responses were partial in around 25 patients and complete in 2; after median approximately 69 months follow-up, about 14 stayed in remission and roughly twelve progressed. Response samples were taken after a median of approximately a year on treatment, ranging from about 6 to 40 months. On average, each sample had approximately 280,000 productive templates and 94,082 productive rearrangements. Of the roughly 86 participants in the trial, roughly 26 had longitudinal samples available. Cryopreserved peripheral blood mononuclear cells were obtained before treatment, at response, and at either sustained remission or disease progression. All remission and progressive disease samples were collected while patients were still receiving ibrutinib.

On the study overall, not on this receptor specifically: Public clonotypes were rare and either contracted or stayed stable during treatment, and the rise in clonality at ibrutinib response reflected the expansion of private clonotypes. Lymph node repertoires were not examined, and the timing of sampling was not matched between patients in sustained remission and those whose disease progressed. Clonality increased at ibrutinib response, stayed stable in sustained remission, and fell back toward baseline at progression. At baseline, clonality was higher than in age-matched healthy donors and showed a strong correlation with circulating CD8+ T-cell counts.

According to the study, the label for this sample's time point signals: 20 to 30 months on ibrutinib. For TCR beta library preparation, 1.5 to 2 micrograms of genomic DNA was extracted from cryopreserved PBMCs. Longitudinal blood samples from CLL patients on ibrutinib monotherapy underwent high-throughput TCR beta sequencing. The patients took part in an open-label, single-center phase 2 trial of ibrutinib monotherapy. V is clipped by 7 bases and J by 5 bases, and the sequence between their germline boundaries is 9 bases long. The CDR3 starts with the cysteine, ends with the phenylalanine, and has 11 residues. Only the CDR3 region is kept as DNA, spanning 33 bases read in frame from base 1. The germline V gene (reference sequence) specifies MNHNY as CDR1 and SVGAGI as CDR2. A MiSeq instrument was used for deep resolution sequencing, which targeted depths ranging from 1 in 1 million up to 1 in 200,000 T cells, with coverage averaging 10x for each clonotype. TCR beta libraries were generated with the immunoSEQ hsTCRB Kit. As for how the authors treated the data: Data were analyzed with ImmunoSEQ Data Assistant and ImmunoSEQ Analyzer, with V, D and J genes assigned per IMGT definitions. Clonality, which ranges from 0 to 1, was calculated by subtracting the normalized Shannon entropy of productive rearrangement frequencies from one. Only overrepresented clonotypes making up at least 0.05% of each patient's repertoire were included in the public clonotype analysis. Repertoires from some 14 age-matched healthy donors in immuneACCESS were used as clonality controls. As stored in TCRdb, this immuneACCESS dataset retains in-frame rearrangements with V and J assigned. A fraction of the clones does not appear; measured against another copy, unresolved V genes explain less than half of the discrepancy, and the remainder lacks a known reason. V and J calls and clone size are as listed in that table; D and trimming were resolved from the DNA. This sample is represented by 150,000 to 250,000 clones; over 55% of them were singletons. The ten largest make up 13% of the sample.

The chain is assembled from TRBV6-6 and TRBJ2-7; tentative D gene TRBD2, with 5 bases matching. The sequence derives from a human donor with chronic lymphocytic leukemia. Here the sequenced sample was PBMCs, taken after 24 months of ibrutinib treatment. The DNA sequence follows: TGTGCCAGCATGGACTTTGACGAGCAGTACTTC. This gives the protein CASMDFDEQYF.